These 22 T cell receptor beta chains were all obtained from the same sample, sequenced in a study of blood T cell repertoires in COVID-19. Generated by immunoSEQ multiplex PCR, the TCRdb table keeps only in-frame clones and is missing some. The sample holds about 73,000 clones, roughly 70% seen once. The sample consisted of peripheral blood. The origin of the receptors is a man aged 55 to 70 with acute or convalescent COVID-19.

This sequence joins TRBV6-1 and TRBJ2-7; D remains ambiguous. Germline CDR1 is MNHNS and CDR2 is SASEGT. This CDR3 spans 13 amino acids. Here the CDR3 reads CASSEVNSHEQYV. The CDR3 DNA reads TGTGCCAGCAGTGAAGTTAACTCCCACGAGCAGTACGTC.

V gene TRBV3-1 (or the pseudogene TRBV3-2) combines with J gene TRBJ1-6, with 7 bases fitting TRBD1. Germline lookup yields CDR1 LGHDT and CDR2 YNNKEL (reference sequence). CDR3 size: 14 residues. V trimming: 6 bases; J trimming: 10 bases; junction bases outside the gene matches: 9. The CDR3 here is CASSRQGVGSPLHF. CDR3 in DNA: TGTGCCAGCAGTCGACAGGGAGTAGGCTCACCCCTCCACTTT.

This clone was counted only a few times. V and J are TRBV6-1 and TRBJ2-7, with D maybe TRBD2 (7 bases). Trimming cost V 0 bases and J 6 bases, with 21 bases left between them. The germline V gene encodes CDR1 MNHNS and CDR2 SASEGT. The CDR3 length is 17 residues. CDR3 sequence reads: CASSEARGGEGRREQYV. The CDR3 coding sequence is TGTGCCAGCAGTGAAGCACGAGGGGGGGAGGGCCGCCGCGAGCAGTACGTC.

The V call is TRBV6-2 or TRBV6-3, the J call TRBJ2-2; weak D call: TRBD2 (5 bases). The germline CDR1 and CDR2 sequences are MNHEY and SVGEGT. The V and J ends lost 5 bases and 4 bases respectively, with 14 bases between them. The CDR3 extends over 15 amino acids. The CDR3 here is CASSTTRTITGELFF. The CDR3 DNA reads TGTGCCAGCAGTACAACTAGGACGATCACCGGGGAGCTGTTTTTT.

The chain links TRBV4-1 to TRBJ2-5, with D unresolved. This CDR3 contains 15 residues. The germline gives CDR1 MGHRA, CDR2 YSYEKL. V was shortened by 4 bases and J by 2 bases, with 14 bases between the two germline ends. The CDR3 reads CASSPADREQETQYF. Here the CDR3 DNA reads TGCGCCAGCAGCCCCGCCGATAGAGAGCAAGAGACCCAGTACTTC.

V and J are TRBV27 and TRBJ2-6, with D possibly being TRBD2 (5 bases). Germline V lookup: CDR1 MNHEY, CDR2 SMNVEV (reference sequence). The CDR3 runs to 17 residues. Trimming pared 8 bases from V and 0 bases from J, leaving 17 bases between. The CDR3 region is CASGPGMSNSGANVLTF. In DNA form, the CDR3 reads TGTGCCAGCGGCCCGGGGATGTCTAACTCTGGGGCCAACGTCCTGACTTTC.

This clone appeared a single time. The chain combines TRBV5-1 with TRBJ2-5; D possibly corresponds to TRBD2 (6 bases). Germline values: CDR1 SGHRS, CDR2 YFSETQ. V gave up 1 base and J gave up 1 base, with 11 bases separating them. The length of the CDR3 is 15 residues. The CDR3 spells CASSLRRGGQETQYF. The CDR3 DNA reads TGCGCCAGCAGCTTGAGGCGGGGAGGCCAAGAGACCCAGTACTTC. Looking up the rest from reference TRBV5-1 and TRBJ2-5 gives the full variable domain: KAGVTQTPRYLIKTRGQQVTLSCSPISGHRSVSWYQQTPGQGLQFLFEYFSETQRNKGNFPGRFSGRQFSNSRSEMNVSTLELGDSALYLCASSLRRGGQETQYFGPGTRLLVL.

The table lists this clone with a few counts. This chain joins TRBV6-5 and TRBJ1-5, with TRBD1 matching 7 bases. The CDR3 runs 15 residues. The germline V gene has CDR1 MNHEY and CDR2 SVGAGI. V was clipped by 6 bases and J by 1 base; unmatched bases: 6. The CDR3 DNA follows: TGTGCCAGCAGGGCCGACAGGGAGAGCAATCAGCCCCAGCATTTT. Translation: CASRADRESNQPQHF.

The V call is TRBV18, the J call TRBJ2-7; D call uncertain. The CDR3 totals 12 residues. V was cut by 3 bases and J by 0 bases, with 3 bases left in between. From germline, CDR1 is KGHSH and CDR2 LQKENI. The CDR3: CASSPSSYEQYV. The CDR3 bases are TGTGCCAGCTCACCGAGCTCCTACGAGCAGTACGTC.

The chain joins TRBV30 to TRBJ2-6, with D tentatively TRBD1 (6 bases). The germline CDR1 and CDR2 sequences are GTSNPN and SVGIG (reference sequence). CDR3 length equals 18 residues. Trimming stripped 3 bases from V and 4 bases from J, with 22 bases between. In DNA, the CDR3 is TGTGCCTGGAGCGCCAGTCGACAGGATCTGAGAGGGGCCAACGTCCTGACTTTC. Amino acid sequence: CAWSASRQDLRGANVLTF. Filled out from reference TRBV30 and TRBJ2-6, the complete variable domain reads SQTIHQWPATLVQPVGSPLSLECTVEGTSNPNLYWYRQAAGRGLQLLFYSVGIGQISSEVPQNLSASRPQDRQFILSSKKLLLSDSGFYLCAWSASRQDLRGANVLTFGAGSRLTVL.

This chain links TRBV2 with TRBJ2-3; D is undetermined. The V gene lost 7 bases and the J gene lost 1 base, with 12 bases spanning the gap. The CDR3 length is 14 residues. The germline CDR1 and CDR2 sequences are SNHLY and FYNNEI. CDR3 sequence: CASTQAWGTDTQYF. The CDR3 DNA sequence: TGTGCCAGCACTCAGGCGTGGGGCACAGATACGCAGTATTTT.

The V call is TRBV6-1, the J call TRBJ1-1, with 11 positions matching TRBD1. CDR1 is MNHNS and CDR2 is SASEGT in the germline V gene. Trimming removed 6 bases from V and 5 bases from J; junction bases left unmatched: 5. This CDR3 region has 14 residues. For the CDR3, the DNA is TGTGCCAGCAGGGCGGACAGGGGGCGTACTGAAGCTTTCTTT. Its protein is CASRADRGRTEAFF.

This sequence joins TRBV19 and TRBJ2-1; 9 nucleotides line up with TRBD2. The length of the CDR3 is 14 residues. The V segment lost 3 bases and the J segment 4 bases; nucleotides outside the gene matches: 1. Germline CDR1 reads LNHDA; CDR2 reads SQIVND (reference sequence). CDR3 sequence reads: CASSMREGYNEQFF. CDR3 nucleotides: TGTGCCAGTAGTATGCGGGAGGGGTACAATGAGCAGTTCTTC. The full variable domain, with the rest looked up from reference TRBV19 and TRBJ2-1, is DGGITQSPKYLFRKEGQNVTLSCEQNLNHDAMYWYRQDPGQGLRLIYYSQIVNDFQKGDIAEGYSVSREKKESFPLTVTSAQKNPTAFYLCASSMREGYNEQFFGPGTRLTVL.

The CDR3 loop reads CASSARQGARGETQYF. CDR3 DNA: TGTGCCAGCAGCGCCCGACAGGGGGCGAGGGGTGAGACCCAGTACTTC. The V call is TRBV7-7, the J call TRBJ2-5; 10 bases match TRBD1. Germline CDR1 and CDR2: SSHAT and FNYEAQ (reference sequence). V shed 5 bases, J shed 5 bases, and the junction held 11 bases outside the gene matches. The CDR3 length is 16 residues.

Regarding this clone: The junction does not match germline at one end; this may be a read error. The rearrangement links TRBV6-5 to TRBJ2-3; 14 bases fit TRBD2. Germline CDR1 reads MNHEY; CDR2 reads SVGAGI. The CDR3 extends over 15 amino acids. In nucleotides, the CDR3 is TGTGCCAGCAGCGGGACTAGCGGGGGATCAGACACGCAGTATTTT. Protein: CASSGTSGGSDTQYF.

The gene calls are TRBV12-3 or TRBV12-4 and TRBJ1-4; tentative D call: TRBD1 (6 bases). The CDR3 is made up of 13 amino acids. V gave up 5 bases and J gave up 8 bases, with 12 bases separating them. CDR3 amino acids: CASSRQAREKLFF. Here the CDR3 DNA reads TGTGCCAGCAGTCGACAGGCCCGCGAAAAACTGTTTTTT.

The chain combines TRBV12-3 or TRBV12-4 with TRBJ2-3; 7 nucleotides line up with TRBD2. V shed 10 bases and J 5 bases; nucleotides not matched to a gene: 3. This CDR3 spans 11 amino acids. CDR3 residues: CATLAGDTQYF. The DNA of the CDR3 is TGTGCCACCTTAGCGGGAGATACGCAGTATTTT.

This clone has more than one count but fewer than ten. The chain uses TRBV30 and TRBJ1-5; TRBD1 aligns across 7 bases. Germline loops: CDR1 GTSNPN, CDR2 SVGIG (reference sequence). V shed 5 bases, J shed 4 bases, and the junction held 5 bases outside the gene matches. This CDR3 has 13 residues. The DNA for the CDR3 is TGTGCCTGGGAACAGGGGCGGAATCAGCCCCAGCATTTT. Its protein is CAWEQGRNQPQHF. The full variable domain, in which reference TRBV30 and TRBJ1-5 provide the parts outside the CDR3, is SQTIHQWPATLVQPVGSPLSLECTVEGTSNPNLYWYRQAAGRGLQLLFYSVGIGQISSEVPQNLSASRPQDRQFILSSKKLLLSDSGFYLCAWEQGRNQPQHFGDGTRLSIL.

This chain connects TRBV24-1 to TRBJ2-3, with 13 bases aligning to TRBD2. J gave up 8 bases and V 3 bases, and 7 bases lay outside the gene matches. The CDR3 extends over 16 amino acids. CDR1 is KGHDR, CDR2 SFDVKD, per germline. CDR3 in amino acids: CATSDGTSGTGGTQYF. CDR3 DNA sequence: TGTGCCACCAGTGATGGGACTAGCGGGACGGGGGGTACGCAGTATTTT.

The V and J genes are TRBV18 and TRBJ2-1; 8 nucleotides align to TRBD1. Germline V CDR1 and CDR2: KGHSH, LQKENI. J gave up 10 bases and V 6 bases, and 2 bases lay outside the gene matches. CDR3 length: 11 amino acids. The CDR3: CASSDREEQFF. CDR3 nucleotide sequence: TGTGCCAGCTCGGACAGGGAAGAGCAGTTCTTC.

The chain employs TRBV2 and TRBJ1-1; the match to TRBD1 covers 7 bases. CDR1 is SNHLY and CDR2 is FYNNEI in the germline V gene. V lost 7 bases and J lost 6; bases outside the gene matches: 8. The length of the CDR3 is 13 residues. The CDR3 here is CASILIDRAEAFF. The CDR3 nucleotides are TGTGCCAGCATCCTAATTGACAGGGCTGAAGCTTTCTTT.

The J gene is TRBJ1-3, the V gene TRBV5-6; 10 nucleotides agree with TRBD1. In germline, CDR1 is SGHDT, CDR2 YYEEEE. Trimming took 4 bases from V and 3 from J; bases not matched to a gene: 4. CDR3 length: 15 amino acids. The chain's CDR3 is CASSRTGGLGNTIYF. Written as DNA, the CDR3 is TGTGCCAGCAGCAGGACAGGGGGACTTGGAAACACCATATATTTT.